These 27 T cell receptor beta chains were sequenced from one sample in a study of patients and donors after allogeneic stem cell transplantation. TCRdb reanalysed the RT-PCR reads using MiXCR and keeps one entry per CDR3 protein. The profile shows approximately 20,000 distinct CDR3 sequences, 4.5% to 5% of them singletons. Material for sequencing was blood, either unsorted or a sorted T cell fraction (not recorded which). Receptors were obtained from a human donor who was either an allogeneic HSCT recipient or a stem cell or donor lymphocyte infusion donor (not recorded which). It is not recorded whose cells these are; they may come from a transplant donor.

This clonotype was found a few times. This chain joins TRBV20-1 and TRBJ2-3; 10 bases map to TRBD2. CDR1 DFQATT and CDR2 SNEGSKA come from the germline V gene (reference sequence). J lost 2 bases, V lost 6 bases, and 5 bases had no gene match. The CDR3 sequence is 14 residues long. DNA of the CDR3: TGCAGTGCCTTAACTAGCGGGGACACAGATACGCAGTATTTT. It codes for CSALTSGDTDTQYF.

In its sample, this clonotype ranks as medium-sized. The chain uses TRBV5-1 and TRBJ1-1, with 7 positions matching TRBD1. This CDR3 contains 13 residues. Per the germline V gene, CDR1 is SGHRS and CDR2 is YFSETQ. Losses at the gene ends were 2 bases for V and 8 bases for J; bases not matched to a gene: 6. The CDR3 protein is CASSLQGFPEAFF. The CDR3 nucleotides read TGCGCCAGCAGCTTACAGGGGTTTCCCGAAGCTTTCTTT.

This clonotype has ten or more counts. V gene TRBV2 combines with J gene TRBJ1-1, with D maybe TRBD1 (5 bases). CDR1 SNHLY and CDR2 FYNNEI come from the germline V gene. The V end lost 7 bases, the J end lost 1 base, and 7 bases lay between the germline ends. The CDR3 runs to 12 residues. The DNA for the CDR3 is TGTGCCAGCACCAGGGAGAACACTGAAGCTTTCTTT. Translated, it gives CASTRENTEAFF.

In its sample, this clonotype was seen many times. The genes are TRBV4-1 and TRBJ2-1; 9 bases fit TRBD2. The V gene's germline CDR1 is MGHRA and CDR2 YSYEKL. CDR3 length: 14 amino acids. V dropped 4 bases and J dropped 8; count of bases not matched to a gene: 6. For the CDR3, the DNA is TGCGCCAGCAGCCTGAATCAGCGGGAGGATGAGCAGTTCTTC. Its protein product is CASSLNQREDEQFF.

In its sample, this clonotype was seen a few times. The chain is built from TRBV10-2 and TRBJ2-5; 14 nucleotides line up with TRBD2. Trimming cost V 6 bases and J 4 bases; bases outside gene matches: 4. The CDR3 is made up of 15 amino acids. Looked up from germline, CDR1 is WSHSY and CDR2 is SAAADI. CDR3 sequence reads: CASRGGLAGVETQYF. The CDR3, as DNA: TGCGCCAGCAGGGGGGGACTAGCGGGGGTAGAGACCCAGTACTTC.

Ten or more counts support this clonotype. V and J are TRBV7-9 and TRBJ2-5, with D possibly matching TRBD2 (5 bases). The CDR3 totals 16 residues. The V end was cut by 8 bases, the J end by 7 bases, with 26 bases between. Germline V gives CDR1 SEHNR, CDR2 FQNEAQ (reference sequence). Here the CDR3 DNA reads TGTGCCAGCCGCGGTGCTGGCATACCGCCACGGGGGACCCAGTACTTC. This gives the protein CASRGAGIPPRGTQYF. The whole variable domain, remainder taken from reference TRBV7-9 and TRBJ2-5, is DTGVSQNPRHKITKRGQNVTFRCDPISEHNRLYWYRQTLGQGPEFLTYFQNEAQLEKSRLLSDRFSAERPKGSFSTLEIQRTEQGDSAMYLCASRGAGIPPRGTQYFGPGTRLLVL.

This clonotype was seen ten or more times. The chain links TRBV7-8 to TRBJ1-2, with a possible D match to TRBD1 (5 bases). The germline V gene encodes CDR1 SGHVS and CDR2 FQNEAQ. Deletions cut 1 base from V and 8 bases from J, with 11 bases between. The CDR3 consists of 13 residues. The CDR3: CASSLGRGTGYTF. In DNA form, the CDR3 reads TGTGCCAGCAGCTTAGGGAGGGGCACAGGCTACACCTTC. Using reference TRBV7-8 and TRBJ1-2 for the parts outside the CDR3, the full variable domain is GAGVSQSPRYKVAKRGQDVALRCDPISGHVSLFWYQQALGQGPEFLTYFQNEAQLDKSGLPSDRFFAERPEGSVSTLKIQRTQQEDSAVYLCASSLGRGTGYTFGSGTRLTVV.

Only a few counts were recorded for this clonotype. The V gene is TRBV4-1, the J gene TRBJ2-3, with TRBD2 matching over 11 bases. The CDR3 has 19 residues. Trimming took 1 base from V and 3 from J; bases not matched to a gene: 12. Germline V lookup: CDR1 MGHRA, CDR2 YSYEKL. The CDR3 region is CASSQAQGLSGRATDTQYF. The CDR3 DNA sequence: TGCGCCAGCAGCCAAGCCCAGGGCCTTAGCGGGAGGGCAACAGATACGCAGTATTTT.

There are many counts of this clonotype. The chain couples TRBV6-1 to TRBJ2-5; TRBD2 matches 12 bases. The CDR3 has 14 residues. With 8 bases clipped from V and 5 bases from J, the junction kept 6 bases outside the gene matches. CDR1 is MNHNS, CDR2 SASEGT, per germline. The CDR3 sequence is CASRRLAGDETQYF. DNA for the CDR3: TGTGCCAGCCGCAGACTAGCGGGAGACGAGACCCAGTACTTC.

This clonotype is medium-sized in the sample. The chain combines TRBV27 with TRBJ1-6; no clear D gene. This CDR3 region has 15 residues. Germline V gene sequence: CDR1 MNHEY, CDR2 SMNVEV (reference sequence). With 5 bases removed from V and 0 bases from J, the gap between germline ends came to 8 bases. CDR3 in amino acids: CASSPWSSYNSPLHF. The CDR3, as DNA: TGTGCCAGCAGTCCCTGGAGCTCCTATAATTCACCCCTCCACTTT.

This clonotype was recorded many times. V and J are TRBV27 and TRBJ2-5; 9 bases map to TRBD1. This CDR3 is built from 16 residues. Germline V CDR1 and CDR2: MNHEY, SMNVEV (reference sequence). Trimming took 6 bases from V and 2 from J; bases not matched to a gene: 10. CDR3 bases: TGTGCCAGCAGGACGGACAGGGGCCACCGTCAAGAGACCCAGTACTTC. It codes for CASRTDRGHRQETQYF.

The V call is TRBV4-1, the J call TRBJ1-4, with 7 nucleotides matching TRBD1. The germline CDR1 and CDR2 sequences are MGHRA and YSYEKL. The length of the CDR3 is 15 residues. V shed 4 bases, J shed 2 bases, and the junction held 4 bases outside the gene matches. The CDR3 sequence is CASSPPGQTNEKLFF. CDR3 coding DNA: TGCGCCAGCAGCCCCCCGGGACAGACTAATGAAAAACTGTTTTTT.

At least ten counts were recorded for this clonotype. The chain has TRBV11-2 and TRBJ2-1; weak D call: TRBD1 (5 bases). In germline, CDR1 is SGHAT, CDR2 FQNNGV. This CDR3 has 12 residues. Trimming pared 5 bases from V and 8 bases from J, leaving 10 bases between. CDR3 in amino acids: CASSPTGHEQFF. The DNA for the CDR3 is TGTGCCAGCAGCCCCACAGGTCATGAGCAGTTCTTC.

This clonotype was seen many times. V gene TRBV10-3 combines with J gene TRBJ2-1; maybe TRBD1 (5 bases). The ends were cut back, 7 bases at V and 9 bases at J, with 10 bases in the middle. Germline V gives CDR1 ENHRY, CDR2 SYGVKD. CDR3 size: 11 residues. Written as DNA, the CDR3 is TGTGCCATCACAAGGCAGGGTGAGCAGTTCTTC. It encodes CAITRQGEQFF.

CDR3 sequence: CASSRGRVGLCTEAFF. The CDR3 nucleotides read TGCGCCAGCAGCCGAGGGAGGGTTGGACTTTGCACTGAAGCTTTCTTT. V gene TRBV5-1 combines with J gene TRBJ1-1, with D unresolved. Germline CDR1 and CDR2: SGHRS and YFSETQ. The CDR3 extends over 16 amino acids. Trimming took off 4 bases at V and 4 bases at J, with 20 bases between the two ends.

By sample share, this clonotype is medium-sized. The genes are TRBV5-6 and TRBJ2-1, with D possibly being TRBD1 or TRBD2 (5 bases each). Trimming left V 4 bases short and J 0 bases short, with 14 bases between. Germline CDR1 is SGHDT and CDR2 is YYEEEE. The CDR3 covers 16 residues. The CDR3 DNA reads TGTGCCAGCAGCCCGAGGGGAGTTGGCTCCTACAATGAGCAGTTCTTC. Amino acids: CASSPRGVGSYNEQFF.

This clonotype counts as medium-sized (0.01 to 0.1%). The chain is built from TRBV25-1 and TRBJ2-1; D is unclear. CDR1 MGHDK and CDR2 SYGVNS come from the germline V gene. Trimming removed 1 base from V and 6 bases from J, with 4 bases in between. This CDR3 spans 12 amino acids. The CDR3 nucleotides read TGTGCCAGCAGTGAATGGTCCAATGAGCAGTTCTTC. This codes for CASSEWSNEQFF.

This clonotype occurred many times. This chain uses TRBV7-8 with TRBJ2-3; D remains unclear. Germline V gene lookup returns CDR1 SGHVS and CDR2 FQNEAQ. Trimming removed 4 bases at V and 4 bases at J, with 18 bases between. The CDR3 consists of 16 residues. CDR3: CASSWVLLRWADTQYF. DNA of the CDR3: TGTGCCAGCAGCTGGGTACTTCTAAGATGGGCAGATACGCAGTATTTT.

This clonotype was observed many times. This chain connects TRBV20-1 to TRBJ2-5; 9 nucleotides agree with TRBD1. This CDR3 region has 14 residues. The germline V gene encodes CDR1 DFQATT and CDR2 SNEGSKA (reference sequence). V was pared by 5 bases and J by 1 base, with 5 bases of the junction left unmatched. The CDR3 DNA is TGCAGTGCTGCCCGGGACAGGGCCCAAGAGACCCAGTACTTC. It translates to CSAARDRAQETQYF.

V and J are TRBV29-1 and TRBJ2-3; 7 nucleotides line up with TRBD2. Germline V gives CDR1 SQVTM, CDR2 ANQGSEA. CDR3 size: 15 residues. CDR3 sequence (DNA): TGCACGACCGAGACGCGGGGGTCTTTCACAGATACGCAGTATTTT. It translates to CTTETRGSFTDTQYF.

This clonotype was detected many times. The V gene is TRBV28, the J gene TRBJ2-7, with 8 nucleotides matching TRBD2. Germline CDR1 MDHEN, CDR2 SYDVKM. With 3 bases clipped from V and 5 bases from J, the junction kept 15 bases outside the gene matches. The CDR3 loop spans 17 amino acids. CDR3 sequence (DNA): TGTGCCAGCAGTTTTTCGCTAGGGAGCGGGAGAGCCAACGAGCAGTACTTC. This encodes CASSFSLGSGRANEQYF.

As DNA, the CDR3 is TGTGCCAGCAGCTTAGACAGGTGGGTCAATGAGCAGTTCTTC. Encoded protein: CASSLDRWVNEQFF. The chain joins TRBV7-9 to TRBJ2-1, with D possibly being TRBD1 (5 bases). Deletions cut 1 base from V and 6 bases from J, with 10 bases between. Germline assignment: CDR1 SEHNR and CDR2 FQNEAQ (reference sequence). This CDR3 region has 14 residues.

To note about this clonotype: A much bigger clone sits one base away, suggesting this may be a read error. The J gene is TRBJ2-5, the V gene TRBV24-1; D possibly corresponds to TRBD2 (5 bases). This CDR3 is 14 amino acids long. Germline CDR1 is KGHDR and CDR2 is SFDVKD. Here the CDR3 DNA reads TGTGTCACCAGTGACTCCACTAGATTGGAGACCCAGTACTTC. This translates into CVTSDSTRLETQYF.

This clonotype was detected many times. The V gene is TRBV24-1, the J gene TRBJ2-1; 10 bases line up with TRBD1. V lost 5 bases, J lost 7 bases, and 7 bases stayed unmatched. CDR3 size: 15 residues. The germline gives CDR1 KGHDR, CDR2 SFDVKD. The CDR3 DNA sequence: TGTGCCACCAGTGCCCCGGACAGGGGGTCTAATGAGCAGTTCTTC. Residues: CATSAPDRGSNEQFF.

This clonotype came up many times. J is TRBJ2-7 and V is TRBV6-5; D may be TRBD2 (5 bases). This CDR3 is built from 15 residues. V was cut by 3 bases and J by 2 bases, with 14 bases left in between. Germline V gene data show CDR1 as MNHEY and CDR2 as SVGAGI. The DNA for the CDR3 is TGTGCCAGCAGTTATGAACTCGGGATCCCCTACGAGCAGTACTTC. Residues: CASSYELGIPYEQYF.

This chain joins TRBV10-2 and TRBJ2-7; 11 bases fit TRBD2. The V gene end was trimmed by 3 bases and the J gene end by 4 bases; junction bases not matched to a gene: 8. Germline values: CDR1 WSHSY, CDR2 SAAADI. This CDR3 is 16 amino acids long. The CDR3 loop is CASSDSGTSGRYEQYF. Written as DNA, the CDR3 is TGCGCCAGCAGTGATTCCGGGACTAGCGGTCGGTACGAGCAGTACTTC.

This clonotype showed up just a few times. The chain uses TRBV20-1 and TRBJ2-5; the match to TRBD2 covers 12 bases. Germline CDR1 and CDR2: DFQATT and SNEGSKA (reference sequence). V trimming: 7 bases; J trimming: 5 bases; junction bases outside the gene matches: 8. The CDR3 covers 14 residues. The CDR3 region has the DNA TGCAGTGGCTTATTTACTAGCGGGGGGGAGACCCAGTACTTC. Protein sequence: CSGLFTSGGETQYF.